The 11 T cell receptor beta chains given below trace back to one sample, sequenced in a study of low-dose radiotherapy and immunotherapy resistance in tumors. The time point: before trial treatment. Primers used for first-strand cDNA, a TRAV- and TRBV-specific set, covered both alpha and beta chains. The authors ran about 18 PCR cycles to amplify TCRs with a constant-region primer and V-primer adapter. In TCRdb, the reads were re-called with MiXCR into one record per CDR3 protein. The table records 80,000 to 90,000 distinct CDR3 sequences, over 15% of them present only once. The input for sequencing was PBMCs, taken before treatment. The receptor source for this set is a male donor with prostate cancer.

This chain uses TRBV12-3 or TRBV12-4 with TRBJ1-1; D is possibly TRBD1 (6 bases). This CDR3 has 15 amino acids. Trimming removed 4 bases at V and 3 bases at J, with 15 bases between. This CDR3 reads CASSSPEDSYTEAFF. The CDR3 bases are TGTGCCAGCAGTTCCCCAGAGGACAGCTACACTGAAGCTTTCTTT.

The V gene is TRBV11-1, the J gene TRBJ2-3, with 8 bases lining up with TRBD2. Germline V lookup: CDR1 SGHAT, CDR2 FQDESV (reference sequence). This CDR3 is 18 amino acids long. Germline trimming cut 4 bases from V and 1 base from J; bases unmatched to any gene: 13. Here the CDR3 reads CASSYLAGGPLRTDTQYF. The CDR3, as DNA: TGTGCCAGCAGCTACCTGGCGGGGGGTCCCCTCCGCACAGATACGCAGTATTTT. The whole variable domain, remainder taken from reference TRBV11-1 and TRBJ2-3, is EAEVAQSPRYKITEKSQAVAFWCDPISGHATLYWYRQILGQGPELLVQFQDESVVDDSQLPKDRFSAERLKGVDSTLKIQPAELGDSAMYLCASSYLAGGPLRTDTQYFGPGTRLTVL.

This clonotype was detected ten times or more. DNA of the CDR3: TGCAGTGCTAGCGGCAGGGTTCCGAATCAGCCCCAGCATTTT. It encodes CSASGRVPNQPQHF. The chain joins TRBV20-1 to TRBJ1-5, with TRBD1 as a possible D gene (5 bases). Deletions cut 3 bases from V and 4 bases from J, with 13 bases between. The CDR3 runs to 14 residues. Germline V gene data show CDR1 as DFQATT and CDR2 as SNEGSKA (reference sequence).

In this sample, this clonotype turned up many times. The CDR3 sequence: CASRTSGGPTYEQYF. DNA of the CDR3: TGTGCCAGCAGAACGAGCGGGGGGCCGACCTACGAGCAGTACTTC. The chain employs TRBV7-2 and TRBJ2-7; TRBD2 matches 9 bases. With 6 bases clipped from V and 2 bases from J, the junction kept 8 bases outside the gene matches. Germline loops: CDR1 SGHTA, CDR2 FQGNSA. This CDR3 has 15 amino acids.

Comments on this clonotype: Only one base separates this from a far larger clonotype, so it likely reflects a read error. CDR3 protein: CASSYQGGSFNEQFF. CDR3 coding DNA: TGTGCCAGCAGTTACCAGGGGGGCTCCTTCAATGAGCAGTTCTTC. This chain uses TRBV6-2 or TRBV6-3 with TRBJ2-1; a possible D gene is TRBD1 (7 bases). This CDR3 has 15 amino acids. Germline V lookup: CDR1 MNHEY, CDR2 SVGEGT.

Ten or more counts support this clonotype. The V and J genes are TRBV7-9 and TRBJ2-3, with no clear D. Germline V gene data show CDR1 as SEHNR and CDR2 as FQNEAQ (reference sequence). V was pared by 6 bases and J by 3 bases, with 7 bases between. The CDR3 spans 12 residues. CDR3 DNA: TGTGCCAGCAGGGGTGATACAGATACGCAGTATTTT. This sequence encodes CASRGDTDTQYF.

This clonotype was detected many times. The V and J genes are TRBV29-1 and TRBJ1-5; a possible D gene is TRBD1 (5 bases). Trimming stripped 4 bases from V and 0 bases from J, with 7 bases between. CDR3 length equals 13 residues. From germline, CDR1 is SQVTM and CDR2 ANQGSEA. For the CDR3, the DNA is TGCAGCGTTGGGGGGTCTAGCAATCAGCCCCAGCATTTT. It translates to CSVGGSSNQPQHF.

The DNA for the CDR3 is TGTGCCAGCGACAGGGGGCAGGGGGCCAACGTCCTGACTTTC. This translates into CASDRGQGANVLTF. The chain links TRBV19 to TRBJ2-6; TRBD1 agrees at 10 bases. The CDR3 runs 14 residues. V shed 9 bases and J 4 bases; nucleotides not matched to a gene: 3. CDR1 is LNHDA and CDR2 is SQIVND in the germline V gene (reference sequence).

Points on this clonotype: This likely stems from a read error, as it lies one base from a far larger clone. This sequence joins TRBV5-3 and TRBJ2-7; D gene uncertain. TRBV5-3 is classed as an ORF, of uncertain function. Trimming pared 9 bases from V and 3 bases from J, leaving 16 bases between. This CDR3 comprises 13 residues. The chain's CDR3 is CAISSPPFYEQYF. CDR3 DNA sequence: TGTGCCATCAGCTCTCCCCCATTCTACGAGCAGTACTTC.

This clonotype was observed at least ten times. The chain joins TRBV5-4 to TRBJ2-3, with a weak D call TRBD1 (5 bases). The germline V gene has CDR1 SGHNT and CDR2 YYREEE (reference sequence). Trimming shortened V by 6 bases and J by 2 bases, and 10 bases separated the two germline ends. The CDR3 covers 13 residues. The CDR3 region has the DNA TGTGCCAGCACGTTGGACATCACAGATACGCAGTATTTT. Residues: CASTLDITDTQYF.

This clonotype was picked up a small number of times. A clone one base away is much larger, so this may be a read error. The CDR3 reads CASSRGWTPMNTETFF. CDR3 nucleotide sequence: TGTGCCAGCAGCCGAGGGTGGACACCGATGAACACTGAAACTTTCTTT. The chain carries TRBV3-1 and TRBJ1-1; tentative D call: TRBD1 (5 bases). The germline V gene encodes CDR1 LGHDT and CDR2 YNNKEL (reference sequence). The CDR3 is 16 residues long. Using reference TRBV3-1 and TRBJ1-1 for the parts outside the CDR3, the full variable domain is DTAVSQTPKYLVTQMGNDKSIKCEQNLGHDTMYWYKQDSKKFLKIMFSYNNKELIINETVPNRFSPKSPDKAHLNLHINSLELGDSAVYFCASSRGWTPMNTETFFGQGTRLTVV.